These 31 T cell receptor beta chains were sequenced from one sample in a study of CD4+ T cells in melanoma. This table comes from immunoSEQ multiplex PCR, and its TCRdb copy is limited to in-frame clones, with some not included. Of almost 15,000 clones in the sample, 62% are singletons; the top ten hold approximately 14%. The sequencing sample was made of cells from a culture (not recorded whether cultured in vitro). The receptors come from a human donor with melanoma.

This clone was seen only once. CDR3 in DNA: TGTGCCAGCTCACGGTCAGGTATCCCGCCCTACGAGCAGTACTTC. This gives the protein CASSRSGIPPYEQYF. The V call is TRBV18, the J call TRBJ2-7, with D hard to call. The germline gives CDR1 KGHSH, CDR2 LQKENI. V lost 4 bases and J lost 2, with 15 bases in between. The length of the CDR3 is 15 residues.

The chain recombines TRBV5-1 with TRBJ1-1; 7 nucleotides line up with TRBD1. J lost 0 bases, V lost 5 bases, and 7 bases had no gene match. The CDR3 contains 15 residues. Germline CDR1 SGHRS, CDR2 YFSETQ. The CDR3: CASRGGGTLNTEAFF. CDR3 DNA sequence: TGCGCCAGCAGAGGGGGCGGGACACTGAACACTGAAGCTTTCTTT.

This clone has just a few counts. This rearrangement joins TRBV18 to TRBJ2-7, with D maybe TRBD2 (5 bases). CDR1 is KGHSH, CDR2 LQKENI, per germline. The CDR3 is 14 residues long. Trimming cost V 2 bases and J 6 bases, with 14 bases left between them. As DNA, the CDR3 is TGTGCCAGCTCACCAAACCGGGAAGGGAGCGAGCAGTACTTC. Encoded protein: CASSPNREGSEQYF.

The chain joins TRBV29-1 to TRBJ1-4; D remains unclear. From germline, CDR1 is SQVTM and CDR2 ANQGSEA. Between the trimmed V and J ends, which lost 6 bases and 5 bases, there was a span of 13 bases. CDR3 length equals 13 residues. CDR3 sequence reads: CSVQPYWNEKLFF. The CDR3 coding sequence is TGCAGCGTCCAGCCCTATTGGAATGAAAAACTGTTTTTT.

The genes are TRBV5-1 and TRBJ2-7; D is unclear. Germline-derived CDR1 and CDR2 are SGHRS and YFSETQ. There are 13 residues in the CDR3. Trimming took off 7 bases at V and 6 bases at J, with 17 bases between the two ends. The CDR3 DNA sequence: TGCGCCAGCCGGATAGATGGCAAACGCGAGCAGTACTTC. It translates to CASRIDGKREQYF. Using reference TRBV5-1 and TRBJ2-7 for the parts outside the CDR3, the full variable domain is KAGVTQTPRYLIKTRGQQVTLSCSPISGHRSVSWYQQTPGQGLQFLFEYFSETQRNKGNFPGRFSGRQFSNSRSEMNVSTLELGDSALYLCASRIDGKREQYFGPGTRLTVT.

This clone has a handful of counts. The chain links TRBV6-1 to TRBJ2-3; D not certain. The length of the CDR3 is 11 residues. The germline gives CDR1 MNHNS, CDR2 SASEGT. This chain's CDR3 is CAGSSTDTQYF. The CDR3 DNA follows: TGTGCGGGCAGTAGCACAGATACGCAGTATTTT.

This chain links TRBV5-1 with TRBJ2-2; D unresolved. This CDR3 comprises 15 residues. The germline V gene has CDR1 SGHRS and CDR2 YFSETQ. Trimming pared 0 bases from V and 0 bases from J, leaving 6 bases between. The CDR3 nucleotides are TGCGCCAGCAGCTTGGTAGGGACGAACACCGGGGAGCTGTTTTTT. Its protein is CASSLVGTNTGELFF.

This chain uses TRBV4-1 with TRBJ2-7; D remains ambiguous. With 1 base removed from V and 5 bases from J, the gap between germline ends came to 3 bases. The CDR3 spans 11 residues. Looked up from germline, CDR1 is MGHRA and CDR2 is YSYEKL. The DNA of the CDR3 is TGCGCCAGCAGCCAAGGTGACGAGCAGTACTTC. It specifies CASSQGDEQYF.

J is TRBJ2-5 and V is TRBV11-1; D is tentatively TRBD1 or TRBD2 (5 bases each). Germline-derived CDR1 and CDR2 are SGHAT and FQDESV (reference sequence). Trimming shortened V by 1 base and J by 7 bases, and 10 bases separated the two germline ends. The CDR3 totals 13 residues. CDR3 amino acids: CASSLGGSATQYF. CDR3 DNA: TGTGCCAGCAGCTTAGGGGGGAGTGCGACCCAGTACTTC.

The chain carries TRBV30 and TRBJ1-4; D is possibly TRBD1 (5 bases). The CDR3 contains 15 residues. The germline gives CDR1 GTSNPN, CDR2 SVGIG (reference sequence). Trimming took off 4 bases at V and 7 bases at J, with 19 bases between the two ends. CDR3 DNA sequence: TGTGCCTGGAAAAGAGGGACCCCCAAGGGTGAAAAACTGTTTTTT. It codes for CAWKRGTPKGEKLFF.

The CDR3 loop reads CASRGRGPYEQYF. In nucleotides, the CDR3 is TGTGCCAGCAGGGGTAGGGGGCCCTACGAGCAGTACTTC. This sequence joins TRBV6-1 and TRBJ2-7; 7 bases fit TRBD1. J lost 2 bases, V lost 6 bases, and 4 bases had no gene match. Germline lookup yields CDR1 MNHNS and CDR2 SASEGT. The CDR3 runs to 13 residues.

This chain links TRBV30 with TRBJ2-7; a possible D gene is TRBD1 (5 bases). V was cut by 0 bases and J by 3 bases, with 9 bases left in between. Per the germline V gene, CDR1 is GTSNPN and CDR2 is SVGIG (reference sequence). The CDR3 is made up of 13 amino acids. For the CDR3, the DNA is TGTGCCTGGAGTGTAAATAGGGGCTACGAGCAGTACTTC. This sequence encodes CAWSVNRGYEQYF.

The rearrangement uses TRBV4-2 and TRBJ2-3, with 10 bases matching TRBD2. The CDR3 is 18 residues long. The trim removed 1 base at V and 2 bases at J, leaving 9 bases unmatched. Germline CDR1 and CDR2: LGHNA and YNFKEQ. The CDR3 protein is CASSQVAGGRRNTDTQYF. CDR3 bases: TGTGCCAGCAGCCAAGTAGCGGGGGGACGACGAAACACAGATACGCAGTATTTT.

The chain employs TRBV6-5 and TRBJ2-3; D is perhaps TRBD2 (7 bases). Germline CDR1 is MNHEY and CDR2 is SVGAGI. This CDR3 contains 15 residues. V was trimmed by 2 bases and J by 5 bases, leaving 14 bases between them. Here the CDR3 DNA reads TGTGCCAGCAGTTACAGGAGGGGGGGCGGAGATACGCAGTATTTT. This codes for CASSYRRGGGDTQYF.

The rearrangement joins TRBV19 to TRBJ2-7, with a tentative D call TRBD2 (5 bases). CDR1 and CDR2 from the germline V gene are LNHDA and SQIVND (reference sequence). V was shortened by 11 bases and J by 4 bases, with 18 bases between the two germline ends. The CDR3 has 13 residues. CDR3 protein: CAAGRPGDYEQYF. In DNA form, the CDR3 reads TGTGCCGCGGGCAGGCCAGGAGATTACGAGCAGTACTTC. Using reference TRBV19 and TRBJ2-7 for the parts outside the CDR3, the full variable domain is DGGITQSPKYLFRKEGQNVTLSCEQNLNHDAMYWYRQDPGQGLRLIYYSQIVNDFQKGDIAEGYSVSREKKESFPLTVTSAQKNPTAFYLCAAGRPGDYEQYFGPGTRLTVT.

Only one count was recorded for this clone. The genes are TRBV6-6 and TRBJ1-1; TRBD1 aligns across 12 bases. The CDR3 loop spans 12 amino acids. Per the germline V gene, CDR1 is MNHNY and CDR2 is SVGAGI (reference sequence). Trimming removed 7 bases from V and 10 bases from J; junction bases left unmatched: 4. The CDR3 spells CASKGQGARAFF. In DNA, the CDR3 is TGTGCCAGCAAGGGACAGGGGGCGCGAGCTTTCTTT.

As to this clone: The same CDR3 can be traced to other DNA sequences in this sample. The chain has TRBV6-1 and TRBJ1-5, with 8 bases identical to TRBD1. The CDR3 contains 15 residues. CDR1 and CDR2 (germline): MNHNS, SASEGT. V lost 3 bases to trimming and J lost 3 bases; unmatched junction nucleotides: 4. Written as DNA, the CDR3 is TGTGCCAGCAGTGACTACAGGGGGATCAATCAGCCCCAGCATTTT. It codes for CASSDYRGINQPQHF.

This sequence joins TRBV27 and TRBJ1-2; no reliable D call. The CDR3 runs to 14 residues. The germline V and J ends were trimmed by 6 bases and 5 bases, with 16 bases remaining between them. Germline lookup yields CDR1 MNHEY and CDR2 SMNVEV (reference sequence). The CDR3 DNA reads TGTGCCAGCAGCCCTAGGCAGTTAGGGTATGGCTACACCTTC. Its protein is CASSPRQLGYGYTF.

This clone was found a few times. The rearrangement links TRBV19 to TRBJ1-6, with 7 bases fitting TRBD1. Trimming cost V 3 bases and J 10 bases; bases outside gene matches: 6. The CDR3 runs to 14 residues. The germline gives CDR1 LNHDA, CDR2 SQIVND (reference sequence). The CDR3 region is CASSMRQGQSPLHF. CDR3 DNA sequence: TGTGCCAGTAGTATGAGACAGGGACAATCACCCCTCCACTTT.

The V and J genes are TRBV4-1 and TRBJ1-4, with 8 bases matching TRBD1. CDR1 and CDR2 (germline): MGHRA, YSYEKL. V lost 5 bases and J lost 2; bases outside the gene matches: 4. CDR3 length equals 15 residues. CDR3 DNA: TGCGCCAGCAGCGGGACAGGCGCGACTAATGAAAAACTGTTTTTT. Amino acid sequence: CASSGTGATNEKLFF.

Here the CDR3 reads CASSVDRGPDTQYF. DNA for the CDR3: TGTGCCAGCTCGGTTGATAGGGGCCCAGATACGCAGTATTTT. The V and J genes are TRBV18 and TRBJ2-3, with D possibly TRBD1 on 5 matching bases. The CDR3 sequence is 14 residues long. Germline V gene sequence: CDR1 KGHSH, CDR2 LQKENI. V lost 6 bases, J lost 4 bases, and 14 bases lay in between. Full variable domain (outside the CDR3, taken from reference TRBV18 and TRBJ2-3): NAGVMQNPRHLVRRRGQEARLRCSPMKGHSHVYWYRQLPEEGLKFMVYLQKENIIDESGMPKERFSAEFPKEGPSILRIQQVVRGDSAAYFCASSVDRGPDTQYFGPGTRLTVL.

This clone was detected only a few times. Other DNA sequences in the same sample also yield this CDR3. V gene TRBV9 combines with J gene TRBJ1-2; 8 nucleotides agree with TRBD1. CDR3 length: 14 residues. The germline V gene encodes CDR1 SGDLS and CDR2 YYNGEE. J gave up 7 bases and V 3 bases, and 8 bases lay outside the gene matches. The CDR3 DNA sequence: TGTGCCAGCAGCGCGGACAGGGCATTGGGTGGCTACACCTTC. Translated: CASSADRALGGYTF.

The rearrangement links TRBV5-1 to TRBJ2-5; D might be TRBD1 (6 bases). Germline-derived CDR1 and CDR2 are SGHRS and YFSETQ. The CDR3 is 14 residues long. Trimming removed 4 bases from V and 4 bases from J, with 14 bases in between. CDR3 loop: CASSPPRGGETQYF. CDR3 DNA: TGCGCCAGCAGCCCCCCCAGGGGTGGAGAGACCCAGTACTTC.

This clone was picked up a small number of times. This chain uses TRBV2 with TRBJ1-1, with unresolved D. Germline V lookup: CDR1 SNHLY, CDR2 FYNNEI. V shed 6 bases and J shed 0 bases, with 11 bases lying between them. This CDR3 spans 14 amino acids. CDR3 amino acids: CASRTAAMNTEAFF. The CDR3 nucleotides are TGTGCCAGCAGGACGGCAGCCATGAACACTGAAGCTTTCTTT.

The J gene is TRBJ2-2, the V gene TRBV7-9, with a weak D call TRBD1 (7 bases). V was pared by 1 base and J by 4 bases, with 10 bases between. The CDR3 contains 15 residues. Per the germline V gene, CDR1 is SEHNR and CDR2 is FQNEAQ (reference sequence). Here the CDR3 DNA reads TGTGCCAGCAGCTTAGGACAGGGAGGCACCGGGGAGCTGTTTTTT. Its protein is CASSLGQGGTGELFF.

The V call is TRBV10-2, the J call TRBJ1-4, with a weak D call TRBD1 (6 bases). The V gene's germline CDR1 is WSHSY and CDR2 SAAADI. The CDR3 length is 13 residues. The ends were cut back, 10 bases at V and 8 bases at J, with 17 bases in the middle. CDR3 sequence (DNA): TGCGCCACCTTAAGGGGGGCGGGGGAAAAACTGTTTTTT. Protein sequence: CATLRGAGEKLFF.

V usage is TRBV5-1 and J usage is TRBJ1-2; TRBD1 matches at 9 bases. The V and J ends lost 4 bases and 4 bases, in that order; junction bases with no gene match: 8. The CDR3 has 15 residues. CDR1 SGHRS and CDR2 YFSETQ come from the germline V gene. The CDR3 here is CASSPRTGAVYGYTF. CDR3 bases: TGCGCCAGCAGCCCCCGGACAGGGGCCGTCTATGGCTACACCTTC.

The gene calls are TRBV19 and TRBJ2-3, with D perhaps assigned TRBD1 or TRBD2 (5 bases each). The CDR3 is 14 residues long. Germline CDR1 reads LNHDA; CDR2 reads SQIVND (reference sequence). Trimming cost V 6 bases and J 5 bases, with 15 bases left between them. CDR3 sequence: CASRNPERGDTQYF. CDR3 nucleotide sequence: TGTGCCAGTAGAAATCCCGAGAGGGGAGATACGCAGTATTTT.

The chain recombines TRBV2 with TRBJ1-1, with unresolved D. The ends were cut back, 5 bases at V and 0 bases at J, with 7 bases in the middle. The CDR3 spans 13 residues. Per germline, CDR1 SNHLY and CDR2 FYNNEI. The chain's CDR3 is CASSTEMNTEAFF. The CDR3, as DNA: TGTGCCAGCAGTACAGAGATGAACACTGAAGCTTTCTTT.

CDR3 in DNA: TGTGCCAGCTCAGGACAGTCCTATAATTCACCCCTCCACTTT. Amino acid sequence: CASSGQSYNSPLHF. The chain has TRBV18 and TRBJ1-6, with D possibly being TRBD1 (6 bases). The ends were cut back, 5 bases at V and 1 base at J, with 6 bases in the middle. Germline values: CDR1 KGHSH, CDR2 LQKENI. CDR3 length: 14 amino acids.

The gene calls are TRBV2 and TRBJ2-1; the D gene is possibly TRBD2 (6 bases). The CDR3 extends over 15 amino acids. V was cut by 6 bases and J by 5 bases, with 17 bases left in between. Germline V gene lookup returns CDR1 SNHLY and CDR2 FYNNEI. CDR3 sequence: CASSALGTPDNEQFF. The DNA of the CDR3 is TGTGCCAGCAGCGCCCTCGGGACTCCCGACAATGAGCAGTTCTTC.